The present T cell receptor beta chain was sequenced within a study of Ad26.COV2.S vaccination and SARS-CoV-2 variants. General study points: TCR breadth and depth analyses may have underestimated total T cell responses.

Notes on this clone: Its target is unknown.

Treatment indicated: around 19 received Ad26.COV2.S at low or high dose, single or two shots; five or six received placebo; per-sample allocation not given. Specimens were obtained on day 63 following the first vaccine or placebo injection. Participants' vaccine, an Ad26 vector, delivered Wuhan-strain SARS-CoV-2 spike. Data came from immunoSEQ multiplex PCR; TCRdb stores just in-frame clones and leaves some out. The table has some 520,000 clones, around 88% seen once. This CDR3 contains 15 residues. Germline V CDR1 and CDR2: SGHTA, FQGNSA. V lost 1 base and J lost 3, with 10 bases in between. This chain uses TRBV7-2 with TRBJ1-5; tentative D call: TRBD1 (5 bases). The source was peripheral blood, collected in a trial of Ad26.COV2.S vaccine versus placebo. The source is a person aged 18-65 years who received the Ad26.COV2.S COVID-19 vaccine or a placebo. The CDR3 protein is CASSLGGGANQPQHF. CDR3 nucleotides: TGTGCCAGCAGCTTAGGGGGCGGGGCCAATCAGCCCCAGCATTTT.